The 4 T cell receptor beta chains given below trace back to one sample, sequenced in a study of ipilimumab plus nivolumab after autologous stem cell transplantation. Sequencing used immunoSEQ multiplex PCR; TCRdb keeps in-frame clones, though not all of them. The table has almost 15,000 clones, 60% to 75% seen once. Source: PBMCs, taken in a trial of ipilimumab plus nivolumab as post-transplant consolidation. These receptors were collected from a male donor with primary mediastinal lymphoma.

V gene TRBV11-1 combines with J gene TRBJ2-7, with 7 positions matching TRBD2. CDR1 SGHAT and CDR2 FQDESV come from the germline V gene (reference sequence). The CDR3 is 14 amino acids. V shed 4 bases and J 3 bases; nucleotides not matched to a gene: 6. For the CDR3, the DNA is TGTGCCAGCAGCTCGGGCGGGAGTTACTACGAGCAGTACTTC. Protein sequence: CASSSGGSYYEQYF.

CDR3 DNA: TGTGCCAGCTCACTAACGGCGGCAAACTACAATGAGCAGTTCTTC. Protein: CASSLTAANYNEQFF. V and J are TRBV18 and TRBJ2-1; D gene ambiguous. V gave up 4 bases and J gave up 3 bases, with 13 bases separating them. The germline V gene encodes CDR1 KGHSH and CDR2 LQKENI. The CDR3 totals 15 residues.

This clone came up a few times. The chain couples TRBV11-1 to TRBJ2-7; D possibly uses TRBD1 or TRBD2 (5 bases each). With 5 bases removed from V and 4 bases from J, the gap between germline ends came to 12 bases. CDR1 is SGHAT, CDR2 FQDESV, per germline (reference sequence). This CDR3 spans 13 amino acids. CDR3 nucleotide sequence: TGTGCCAGCAGCCTGGGGGTAGGATACGAGCAGTACTTC. This codes for CASSLGVGYEQYF.

V gene TRBV2 combines with J gene TRBJ2-1, with a tentative D call TRBD1 (5 bases). V shed 4 bases and J shed 9 bases, with 16 bases lying between them. The CDR3 spans 14 residues. Per the germline V gene, CDR1 is SNHLY and CDR2 is FYNNEI. The CDR3 loop reads CASSADGSQVEQFF. The CDR3 coding sequence is TGTGCCAGCAGTGCTGACGGGTCACAGGTTGAGCAGTTCTTC.